A selection of T cell receptor beta chains follows, all from one sample in a study of blood T cell repertoires in COVID-19. This table comes from immunoSEQ multiplex PCR, and its TCRdb copy is limited to in-frame clones, with some not included. Among 140,000 to 150,000 clones listed, around four fifths were seen once. Sample: peripheral blood. The receptor set was obtained from a human donor in a cohort sampled during active COVID-19. Each CDR3 is given with its conserved first and last residue. D genes are given only for firm matches. Size is stated for part of the rows, as once, few or many counts, or as a class when the clone is expanded.

v_gene,d_gene,abundance,j_gene,CDR3aa,CDR3nt
TRBV5-6,NA,NA,TRBJ2-5,CASSYSSGALRETQYF,TGTGCCAGCAGCTACTCCTCGGGAGCGCTTCGGGAGACCCAGTACTTC
TRBV7-2,NA,NA,TRBJ2-3,CASSLSGFTDTQYF,TGTGCCAGCAGCTTAAGCGGATTCACAGATACGCAGTATTTT
TRBV6-5,TRBD1,NA,TRBJ1-1,CASSRDRGTEAFF,TGTGCCAGCAGTCGGGACAGGGGGACCGAAGCTTTCTTT
TRBV2,NA,NA,TRBJ2-6,CASSEAARQVLTF,TGTGCCAGCAGTGAAGCCGCCCGCCAGGTCCTGACTTTC
TRBV2,NA,NA,TRBJ2-7,CASSDLREQYF,TGTGCCAGCAGTGACCTACGCGAGCAGTACTTC
TRBV5-4,TRBD2,NA,TRBJ2-7,CASSYALSSGASYEQYF,TGTGCCAGCAGCTACGCTCTTTCGAGCGGGGCTTCCTACGAGCAGTACTTC
TRBV5-1,NA,NA,TRBJ2-7,CASSLGTGPYEQYF,TGCGCCAGCAGCTTGGGAACAGGGCCCTACGAGCAGTACTTC
TRBV29-1,TRBD2,NA,TRBJ2-1,CSVGASGGPEQFF,TGCAGCGTTGGTGCCAGCGGGGGGCCCGAGCAGTTCTTC
TRBV5-1,TRBD2,NA,TRBJ2-3,CASSGGGATDTQYF,TGCGCCAGCAGCGGCGGGGGGGCCACAGATACGCAGTATTTT
TRBV5-6,NA,NA,TRBJ1-2,CASSIDSAIIGYTF,TGTGCCAGCAGCATCGACTCTGCAATTATTGGCTACACCTTC
TRBV5-8,NA,NA,TRBJ1-1,CASSLVGTEAFF,TGTGCCAGCAGCTTGGTTGGGACAGAAGCTTTCTTT
TRBV5-1,NA,NA,TRBJ2-1,CASSLQSSYNEQFF,TGCGCCAGCAGCTTGCAGTCTTCCTACAATGAGCAGTTCTTC
TRBV2,NA,NA,TRBJ2-2,CASKGLAGELFF,TGTGCCAGCAAAGGACTGGCCGGGGAGCTGTTTTTT
TRBV19,NA,NA,TRBJ1-1,CASNPGTKNTEAFF,TGTGCCAGCAACCCCGGGACAAAGAACACTGAAGCTTTCTTT
TRBV28,NA,NA,TRBJ1-4,CASSPPGAGSEKLFF,TGTGCCAGCAGTCCCCCCGGGGCGGGAAGTGAAAAACTGTTTTTT
TRBV6-5,NA,NA,TRBJ1-4,CASHKGSKGNEKLFF,TGTGCCAGCCATAAGGGGTCTAAGGGGAATGAAAAACTGTTTTTT
TRBV9,TRBD2,NA,TRBJ2-1,CASSPGAGGPYEQFF,TGTGCCAGCAGCCCCGGGGCGGGGGGGCCATATGAGCAGTTCTTC
TRBV5-4,NA,NA,TRBJ1-2,CASSPPGNYGYTF,TGTGCCAGCAGCCCCCCGGGGAACTATGGCTACACCTTC
TRBV5-1,TRBD1,NA,TRBJ1-1,CASSLGTGGEGTEAFF,TGCGCCAGCAGCCTCGGGACAGGGGGAGAGGGCACTGAAGCTTTCTTT
TRBV6-6,TRBD1,NA,TRBJ1-2,CASSEPGTANYGYTF,TGTGCCAGCAGTGAGCCCGGGACAGCTAACTATGGCTACACCTTC
TRBV28,TRBD1,few,TRBJ1-1,CASSLLGQGVFTEAFF,TGTGCCAGCAGTCTCCTAGGACAGGGGGTGTTCACTGAAGCTTTCTTT
TRBV7-2,NA,NA,TRBJ1-5,CASSPETALYNQPQHF,TGTGCCAGCAGCCCGGAGACCGCCCTTTACAATCAGCCCCAGCATTTT
TRBV4-1,TRBD1,NA,TRBJ1-5,CASSQDRAQRQPQHF,TGCGCCAGCAGCCAGGACAGGGCTCAAAGACAGCCCCAGCATTTT
TRBV6-6,TRBD1,NA,TRBJ1-1,CASSWDRGLTEAFF,TGTGCCAGCAGTTGGGACAGGGGGCTCACTGAAGCTTTCTTT
TRBV28,NA,NA,TRBJ1-2,CASSLTGWPGYTF,TGTGCCAGCAGTTTAACGGGGTGGCCTGGCTACACCTTC
TRBV28,NA,NA,TRBJ1-2,CASSRGSNYGYTF,TGTGCCAGTTCCAGGGGCTCGAACTATGGCTACACCTTC
TRBV4-3,NA,NA,TRBJ2-1,CASSQVQGNPIYEQFF,TGCGCCAGCAGCCAAGTGCAGGGGAATCCCATATATGAGCAGTTCTTC
TRBV6-5,NA,few,TRBJ2-2,CASSRPARATGELFF,TGTGCCAGCAGTAGACCGGCCAGGGCTACCGGGGAGCTGTTTTTT
TRBV16,NA,NA,TRBJ1-1,CASSPRAGDTEAFF,TGTGCCAGCAGCCCCCGGGCAGGGGACACTGAAGCTTTCTTT